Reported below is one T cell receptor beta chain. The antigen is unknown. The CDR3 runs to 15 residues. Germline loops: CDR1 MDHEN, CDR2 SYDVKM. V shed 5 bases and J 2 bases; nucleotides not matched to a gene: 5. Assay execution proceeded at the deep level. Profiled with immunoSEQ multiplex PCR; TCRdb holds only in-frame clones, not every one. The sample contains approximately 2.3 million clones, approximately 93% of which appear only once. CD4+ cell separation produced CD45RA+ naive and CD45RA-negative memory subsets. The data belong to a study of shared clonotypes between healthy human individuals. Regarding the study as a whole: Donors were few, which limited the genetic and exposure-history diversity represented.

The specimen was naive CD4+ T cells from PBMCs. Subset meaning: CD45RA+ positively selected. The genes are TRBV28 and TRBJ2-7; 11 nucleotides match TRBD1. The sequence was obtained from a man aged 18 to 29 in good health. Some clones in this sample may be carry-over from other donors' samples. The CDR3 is CASSGAGQGAYEQYF. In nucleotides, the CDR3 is TGTGCCAGCAGTGGGGCGGGACAGGGGGCCTACGAGCAGTACTTC.